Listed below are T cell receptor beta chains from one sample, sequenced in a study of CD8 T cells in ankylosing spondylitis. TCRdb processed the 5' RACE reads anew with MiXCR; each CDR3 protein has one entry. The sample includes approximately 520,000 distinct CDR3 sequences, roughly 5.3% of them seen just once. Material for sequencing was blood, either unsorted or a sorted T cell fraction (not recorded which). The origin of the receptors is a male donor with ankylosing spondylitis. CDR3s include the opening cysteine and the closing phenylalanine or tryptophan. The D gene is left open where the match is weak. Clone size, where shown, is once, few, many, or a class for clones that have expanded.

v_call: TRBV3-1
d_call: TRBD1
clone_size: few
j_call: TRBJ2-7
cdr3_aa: CASSQTGGLAGGYEQYF
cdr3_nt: TGTGCCAGCAGCCAAACCGGTGGGCTTGCAGGGGGCTACGAGCAGTACTTC

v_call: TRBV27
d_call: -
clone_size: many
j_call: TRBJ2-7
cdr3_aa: CASSLWGSSYEQYF
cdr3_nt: TGTGCCAGCAGTTTATGGGGGAGCTCCTACGAGCAGTACTTC

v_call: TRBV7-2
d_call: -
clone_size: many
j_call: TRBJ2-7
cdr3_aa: CASSFPPGEQYF
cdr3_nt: TGTGCCAGCAGCTTCCCACCGGGAGAGCAGTACTTC

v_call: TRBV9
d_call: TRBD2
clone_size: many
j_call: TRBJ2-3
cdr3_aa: CASSGTSGSADTQYF
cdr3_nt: TGTGCCAGCAGCGGGACTAGCGGGAGTGCAGATACGCAGTATTTT

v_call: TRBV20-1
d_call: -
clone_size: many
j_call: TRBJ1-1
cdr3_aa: CSGWGRGTEAFF
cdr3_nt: TGCAGTGGGTGGGGCCGGGGAACTGAAGCTTTCTTT

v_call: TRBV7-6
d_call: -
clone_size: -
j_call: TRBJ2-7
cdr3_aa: CASSSRHHRPGEQYF
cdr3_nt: TGTGCCAGCAGCTCCCGGCATCATCGACCGGGAGAGCAGTACTTC

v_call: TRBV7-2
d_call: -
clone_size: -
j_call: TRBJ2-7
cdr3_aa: CASSLAGGGASYEQYF
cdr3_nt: TGTGCCAGCAGCTTAGCTGGGGGGGGGGCCTCCTACGAGCAGTACTTC

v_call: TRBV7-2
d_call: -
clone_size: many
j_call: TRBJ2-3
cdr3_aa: CASSTRLRDTQYF
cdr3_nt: TGTGCCAGCAGCACCAGACTCCGAGATACGCAGTATTTT

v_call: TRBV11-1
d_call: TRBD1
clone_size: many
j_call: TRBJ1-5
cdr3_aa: CASSRTGAGQPQHF
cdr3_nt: TGTGCCAGCAGCCGTACAGGGGCCGGGCAGCCCCAGCATTTT

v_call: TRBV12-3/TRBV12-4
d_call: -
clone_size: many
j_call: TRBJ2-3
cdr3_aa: CASSLRLITDTQYF
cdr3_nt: TGTGCCAGCAGTTTAAGACTTATTACAGATACGCAGTATTTT

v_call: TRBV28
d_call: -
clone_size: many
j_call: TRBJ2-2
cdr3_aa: CASSFQTGTLLAGELFF
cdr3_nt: TGTGCCAGCAGTTTCCAGACAGGGACTCTACTCGCCGGGGAGCTGTTTTTT

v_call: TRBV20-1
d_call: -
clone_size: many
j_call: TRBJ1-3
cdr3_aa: CSARDGRSSGNTIYF
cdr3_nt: TGCAGTGCTAGAGATGGGCGGAGCTCTGGAAACACCATATATTTT

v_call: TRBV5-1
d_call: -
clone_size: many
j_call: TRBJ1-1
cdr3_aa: CASSFVGRMNTEAFF
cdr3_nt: TGCGCCAGCAGCTTCGTCGGCAGGATGAACACTGAAGCTTTCTTT

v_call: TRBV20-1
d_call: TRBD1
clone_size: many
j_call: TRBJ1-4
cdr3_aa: CSATGQANEKLFF
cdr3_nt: TGCAGTGCTACGGGACAGGCTAATGAAAAACTGTTTTTT

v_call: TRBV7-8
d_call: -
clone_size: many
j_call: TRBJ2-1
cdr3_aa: CASSLIGDSYNEQFF
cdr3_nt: TGTGCCAGCAGCTTAATTGGGGATTCCTACAATGAGCAGTTCTTC

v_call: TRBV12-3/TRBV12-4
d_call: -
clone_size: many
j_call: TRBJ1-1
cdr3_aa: CASSFGKNTEAFF
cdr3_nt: TGTGCCAGCAGTTTTGGAAAAAACACTGAAGCTTTCTTT

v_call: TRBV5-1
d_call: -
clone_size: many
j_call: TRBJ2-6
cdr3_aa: CASSWAGANVLTF
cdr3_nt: TGCGCCAGCAGCTGGGCTGGGGCCAACGTCCTGACTTTC

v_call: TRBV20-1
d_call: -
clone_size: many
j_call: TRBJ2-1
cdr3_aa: CSARDLGVHEQFF
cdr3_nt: TGCAGTGCTAGAGATCTCGGGGTCCATGAGCAGTTCTTC

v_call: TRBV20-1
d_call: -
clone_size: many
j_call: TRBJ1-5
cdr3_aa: CSAVAPRTYSNQPQHF
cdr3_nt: TGCAGTGCTGTAGCTCCTCGGACATATAGCAATCAGCCCCAGCATTTT

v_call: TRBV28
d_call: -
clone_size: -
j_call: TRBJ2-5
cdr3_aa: CASSPDRRGWETQYF
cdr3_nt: TGTGCCAGCAGCCCGGACAGACGGGGATGGGAGACCCAGTACTTC

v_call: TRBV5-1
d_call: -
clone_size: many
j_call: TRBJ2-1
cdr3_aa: CASSLKVRAEIYNEQFF
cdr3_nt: TGCGCCAGCAGCTTGAAAGTGAGGGCAGAGATATACAATGAGCAGTTCTTC

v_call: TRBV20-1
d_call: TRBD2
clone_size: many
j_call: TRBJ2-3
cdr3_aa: CSASHGRGTDTQYF
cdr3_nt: TGCAGTGCTAGCCACGGGAGGGGCACAGATACGCAGTATTTT

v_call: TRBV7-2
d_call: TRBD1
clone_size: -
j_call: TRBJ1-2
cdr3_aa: CASSLGTAIGYTF
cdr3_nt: TGTGCCAGCAGCCTCGGGACAGCGATTGGCTACACCTTC

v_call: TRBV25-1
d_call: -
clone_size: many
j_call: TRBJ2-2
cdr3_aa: CASTGDTGELFF
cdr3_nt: TGTGCCAGCACGGGGGACACCGGGGAGCTGTTTTTT

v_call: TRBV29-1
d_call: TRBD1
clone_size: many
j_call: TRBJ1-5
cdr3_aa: CSVGQGALGQPQHF
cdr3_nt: TGCAGCGTTGGGCAGGGGGCTTTAGGTCAGCCCCAGCATTTT

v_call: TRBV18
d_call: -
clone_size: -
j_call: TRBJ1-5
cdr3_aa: CASSPAQGWDQPQHF
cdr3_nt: TGTGCCAGCTCACCAGCACAGGGTTGGGATCAGCCCCAGCATTTT

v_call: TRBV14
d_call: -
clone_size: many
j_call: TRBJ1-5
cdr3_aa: CASSQVGEHF
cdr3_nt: TGTGCCAGCAGCCAAGTTGGGGAGCATTTT

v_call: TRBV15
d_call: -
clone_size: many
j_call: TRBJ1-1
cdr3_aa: CATSREWRSEAFF
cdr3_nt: TGTGCCACCAGCAGAGAGTGGAGGTCTGAAGCTTTCTTT

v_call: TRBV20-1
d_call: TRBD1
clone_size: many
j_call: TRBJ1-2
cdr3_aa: CSAQQGSNYGYTF
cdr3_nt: TGCAGTGCTCAACAGGGGTCCAACTATGGCTACACCTTC

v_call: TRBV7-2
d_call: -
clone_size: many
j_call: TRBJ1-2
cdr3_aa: CATQLEPGGHGYTF
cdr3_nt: TGTGCCACCCAGCTTGAACCGGGGGGCCATGGCTACACCTTC

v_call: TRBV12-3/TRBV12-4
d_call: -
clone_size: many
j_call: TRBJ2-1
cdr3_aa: CASSLSDVYNEQFF
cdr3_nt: TGTGCCAGCAGTTTAAGCGACGTCTACAATGAGCAGTTCTTC

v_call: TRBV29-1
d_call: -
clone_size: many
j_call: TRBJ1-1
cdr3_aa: CSVVFHGAEAFF
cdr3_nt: TGCAGCGTAGTCTTCCACGGGGCTGAAGCTTTCTTT

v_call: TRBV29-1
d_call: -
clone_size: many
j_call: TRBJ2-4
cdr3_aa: CSSRDSKNIQYF
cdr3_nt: TGCAGCTCTCGGGACTCCAAAAACATTCAGTACTTC